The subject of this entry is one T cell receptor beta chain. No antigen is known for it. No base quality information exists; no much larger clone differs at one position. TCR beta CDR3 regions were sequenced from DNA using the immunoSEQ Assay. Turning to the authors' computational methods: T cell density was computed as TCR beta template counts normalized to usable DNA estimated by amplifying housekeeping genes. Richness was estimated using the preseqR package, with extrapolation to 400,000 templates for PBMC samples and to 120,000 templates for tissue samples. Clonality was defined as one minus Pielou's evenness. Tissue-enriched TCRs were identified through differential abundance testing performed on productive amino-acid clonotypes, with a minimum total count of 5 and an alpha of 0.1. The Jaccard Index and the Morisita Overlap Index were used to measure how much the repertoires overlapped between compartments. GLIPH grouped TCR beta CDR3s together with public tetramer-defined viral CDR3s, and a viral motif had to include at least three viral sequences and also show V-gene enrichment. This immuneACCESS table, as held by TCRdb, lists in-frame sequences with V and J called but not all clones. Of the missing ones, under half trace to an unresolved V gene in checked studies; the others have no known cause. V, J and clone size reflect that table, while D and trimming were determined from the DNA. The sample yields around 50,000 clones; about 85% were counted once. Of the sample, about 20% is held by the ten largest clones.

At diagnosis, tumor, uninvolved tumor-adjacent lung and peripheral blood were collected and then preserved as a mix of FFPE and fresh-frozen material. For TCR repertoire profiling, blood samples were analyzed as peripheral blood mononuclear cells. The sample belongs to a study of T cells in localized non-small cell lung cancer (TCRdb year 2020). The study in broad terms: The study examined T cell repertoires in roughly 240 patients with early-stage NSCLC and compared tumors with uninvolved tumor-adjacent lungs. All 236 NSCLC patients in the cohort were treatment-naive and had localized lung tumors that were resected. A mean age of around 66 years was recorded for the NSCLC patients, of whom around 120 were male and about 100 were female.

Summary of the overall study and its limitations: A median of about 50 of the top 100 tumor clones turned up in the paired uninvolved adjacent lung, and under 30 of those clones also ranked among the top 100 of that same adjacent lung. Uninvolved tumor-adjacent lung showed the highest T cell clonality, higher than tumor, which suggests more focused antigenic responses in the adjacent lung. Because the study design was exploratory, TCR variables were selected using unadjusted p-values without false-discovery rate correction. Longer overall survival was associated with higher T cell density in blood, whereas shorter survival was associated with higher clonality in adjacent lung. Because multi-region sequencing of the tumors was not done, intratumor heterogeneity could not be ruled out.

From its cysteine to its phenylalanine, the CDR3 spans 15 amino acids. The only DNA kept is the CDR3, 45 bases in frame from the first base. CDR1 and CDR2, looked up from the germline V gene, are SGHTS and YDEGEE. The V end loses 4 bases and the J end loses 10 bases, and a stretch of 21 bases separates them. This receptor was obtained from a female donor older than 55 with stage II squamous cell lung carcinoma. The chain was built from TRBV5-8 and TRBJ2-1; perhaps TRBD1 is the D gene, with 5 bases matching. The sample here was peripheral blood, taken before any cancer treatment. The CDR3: CASSQTGAVVEEQFF. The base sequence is TGTGCCAGCAGCCAAACAGGCGCGGTGGTTGAGGAGCAGTTCTTC.